Sequencing of this T cell receptor (beta chain) was carried out in a study of CD8+CD57+ T cells in acquired aplastic anemia. Study-level information: Average DNA yield from sorted CD4+ and CD8+ cells was approximately 3.2 ug. Study-wide findings and caveats: Researchers report that twenty-nine CD8+ CDR3 sequences appeared in both patients and controls.

Patients picked for sequencing had shown CD8+CD57+ cell expansion detected by flow cytometry. When blood sampling took place, the patients had received no therapy. Genomic DNA served as template for TCR beta VDJ and CDR3 profiling. TCRdb ran MiXCR on the reads and lists one entry per CDR3 protein. This table has roughly 80,000 distinct CDR3 sequences, around 70% appearing once. This clonotype was observed a handful of times. Its antigen is undetermined. In germline, CDR1 is DFQATT, CDR2 SNEGSKA (reference sequence). Germline trimming cut 5 bases from V and 6 bases from J; bases unmatched to any gene: 12. CDR3 size: 14 residues.

The rearrangement joins TRBV20-1 to TRBJ2-7; 8 positions match TRBD2. The sequencing sample was made of sorted CD4+, CD8+, or CD8+CD57+ T cells (not recorded which) from PBMCs. This clonotype originated in a human donor with aplastic anemia. The chain's CDR3 is CSAAGTRGLGEQYF. In DNA, the CDR3 is TGCAGTGCTGCCGGGACTAGAGGCCTTGGCGAGCAGTACTTC.